This T cell receptor beta chain was recorded in a study of T cells expressing NK-cell markers. The wider study: It was from sorted CD3+CD56+NKG2C+, CD3+CD56+NKG2C- and CD3+CD56-NKG2C+ T cells that TCR beta repertoires came. One of the eight sequenced donors was seronegative, whereas the other seven were HCMV-seropositive.

TCRdb reprocessed the 5' RACE reads and reports one entry per CDR3 protein, with no DNA. This sample contains 350,000 to 450,000 distinct CDR3 sequences. This CDR3 has 15 amino acids. Germline-derived CDR1 and CDR2 are SGHKS and YYEKEE (reference sequence). The gene calls are TRBV5-5 and TRBJ2-1; TCRdb indicates TRBD2, and absent DNA this call remains unverified. This receptor was obtained from a man between 18 and 69 years old in good health. What was sequenced was blood T cells: a sorted CD56 or NKG2C T cell subset, CD4+ or CD8+ T cells, or bulk PBMC T cells (not recorded which). This CDR3 is CASSLRLLADNEQFF.